This T cell receptor beta chain was observed in a study of blood T cell repertoires in COVID-19. Study overall: Samples came from the United States, Italy and Spain, spanning acute and convalescent COVID-19. T cells, B-cell-depleted T cells, or PBMCs supplied cDNA or gDNA.

Recruited during active infection, patients (from Seattle) were subsequently followed longitudinally. The method was immunoSEQ multiplex PCR; TCRdb's version includes in-frame clones alone and lacks a portion of them. The sample has 250,000 to 300,000 clones; about 88% are singletons. This CDR3 spans 17 amino acids. Germline V gene lookup returns CDR1 SGHTA and CDR2 FQGNSA. Germline trimming cut 2 bases from V and 3 bases from J; bases unmatched to any gene: 11. The source of this sequence is a woman aged 60-75 years with COVID-19, enrolled during active disease. Material for sequencing was peripheral blood. The genes are TRBV7-2 and TRBJ2-5; TRBD2 agrees at 8 bases. The CDR3 is CASSLRASGFQKETQYF. CDR3 DNA: TGTGCCAGCAGCTTAAGGGCTAGCGGGTTCCAAAAAGAGACCCAGTACTTC.